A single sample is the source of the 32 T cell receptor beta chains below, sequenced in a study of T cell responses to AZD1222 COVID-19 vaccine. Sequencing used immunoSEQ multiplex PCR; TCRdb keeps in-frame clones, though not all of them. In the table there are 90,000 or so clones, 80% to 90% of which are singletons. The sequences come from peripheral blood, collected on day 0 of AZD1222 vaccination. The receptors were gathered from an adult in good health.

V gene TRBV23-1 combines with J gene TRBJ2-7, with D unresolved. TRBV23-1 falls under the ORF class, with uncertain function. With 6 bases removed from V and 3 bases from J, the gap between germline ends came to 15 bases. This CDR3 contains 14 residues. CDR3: CASSPEGRDYEQYF. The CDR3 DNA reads TGCGCCAGCAGCCCTGAAGGGCGCGACTACGAGCAGTACTTC.

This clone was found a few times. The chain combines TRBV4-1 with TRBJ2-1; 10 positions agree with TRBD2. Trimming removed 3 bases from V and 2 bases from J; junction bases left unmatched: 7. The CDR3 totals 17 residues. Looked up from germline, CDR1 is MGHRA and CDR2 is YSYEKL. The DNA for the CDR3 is TGCGCCAGCAGCCACCTTTATAGCGGGAGGCCCTACAATGAGCAGTTCTTC. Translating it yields CASSHLYSGRPYNEQFF.

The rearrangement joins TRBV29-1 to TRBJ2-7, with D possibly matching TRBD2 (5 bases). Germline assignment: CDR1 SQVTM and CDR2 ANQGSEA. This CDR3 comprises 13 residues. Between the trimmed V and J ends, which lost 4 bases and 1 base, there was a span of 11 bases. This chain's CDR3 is CSVVALLSYEQYF. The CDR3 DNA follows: TGCAGCGTTGTAGCGTTGCTATCCTACGAGCAGTACTTC.

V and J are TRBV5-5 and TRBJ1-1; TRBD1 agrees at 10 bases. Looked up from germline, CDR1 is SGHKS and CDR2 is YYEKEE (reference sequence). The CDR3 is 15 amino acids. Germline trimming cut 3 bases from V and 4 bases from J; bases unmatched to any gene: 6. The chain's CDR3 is CASSWGRTGGTEAFF. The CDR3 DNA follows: TGTGCCAGCAGCTGGGGTCGGACAGGGGGCACTGAAGCTTTCTTT. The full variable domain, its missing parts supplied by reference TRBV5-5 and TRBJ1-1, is DAGVTQSPTHLIKTRGQQVTLRCSPISGHKSVSWYQQVLGQGPQFIFQYYEKEERGRGNFPDRFSARQFPNYSSELNVNALLLGDSALYLCASSWGRTGGTEAFFGQGTRLTVV.

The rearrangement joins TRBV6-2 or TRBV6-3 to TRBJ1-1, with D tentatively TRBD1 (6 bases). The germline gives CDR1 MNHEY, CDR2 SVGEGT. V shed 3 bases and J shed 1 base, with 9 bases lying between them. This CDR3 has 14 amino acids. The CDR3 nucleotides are TGTGCCAGCAGTTATACAGGGTGGAACACTGAAGCTTTCTTT. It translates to CASSYTGWNTEAFF.

The CDR3 loop reads CASSSPGLAGGWTDTQYF. The DNA of the CDR3 is TGTGCCAGCAGTTCACCGGGACTAGCGGGAGGGTGGACAGATACGCAGTATTTT. The chain uses TRBV27 and TRBJ2-3, with 16 bases fitting TRBD2. This CDR3 contains 18 residues. V trimming: 4 bases; J trimming: 3 bases; junction bases outside the gene matches: 7. The V gene's germline CDR1 is MNHEY and CDR2 SMNVEV (reference sequence).

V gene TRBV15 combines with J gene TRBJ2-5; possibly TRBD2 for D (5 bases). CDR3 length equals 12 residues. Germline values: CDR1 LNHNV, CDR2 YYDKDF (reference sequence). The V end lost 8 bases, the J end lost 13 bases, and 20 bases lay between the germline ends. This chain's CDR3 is CATSTPTGIGYF. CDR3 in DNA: TGTGCCACCTCAACTCCGACCGGGATAGGGTACTTC.

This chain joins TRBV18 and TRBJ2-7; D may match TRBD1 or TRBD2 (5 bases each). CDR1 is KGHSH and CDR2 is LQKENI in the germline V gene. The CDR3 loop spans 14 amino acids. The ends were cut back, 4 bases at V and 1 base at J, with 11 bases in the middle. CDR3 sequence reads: CASSLRDGSYEQYF. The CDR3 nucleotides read TGTGCCAGCTCACTCCGGGACGGGTCCTACGAGCAGTACTTC. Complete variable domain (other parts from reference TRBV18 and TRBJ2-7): NAGVMQNPRHLVRRRGQEARLRCSPMKGHSHVYWYRQLPEEGLKFMVYLQKENIIDESGMPKERFSAEFPKEGPSILRIQQVVRGDSAAYFCASSLRDGSYEQYFGPGTRLTVT.

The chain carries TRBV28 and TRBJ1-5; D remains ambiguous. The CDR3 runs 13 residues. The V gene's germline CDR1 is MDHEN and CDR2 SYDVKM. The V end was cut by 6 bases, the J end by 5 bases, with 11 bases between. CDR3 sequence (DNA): TGTGCCAGCAGCTCCCCGGGCCATCAGCCCCAGCATTTT. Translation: CASSSPGHQPQHF.

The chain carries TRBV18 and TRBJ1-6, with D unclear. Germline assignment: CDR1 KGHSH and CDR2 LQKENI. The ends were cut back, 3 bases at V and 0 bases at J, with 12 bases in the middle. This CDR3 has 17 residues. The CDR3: CASSPRGLSSYNSPLHF. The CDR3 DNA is TGTGCCAGCTCACCCCGCGGACTGAGCTCCTATAATTCACCCCTCCACTTT.

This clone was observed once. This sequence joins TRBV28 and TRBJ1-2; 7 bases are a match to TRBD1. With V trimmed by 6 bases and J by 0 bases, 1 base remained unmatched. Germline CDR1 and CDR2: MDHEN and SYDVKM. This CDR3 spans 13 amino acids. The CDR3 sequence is CASRQGTNYGYTF. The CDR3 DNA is TGTGCCAGCAGACAGGGGACTAACTATGGCTACACCTTC.

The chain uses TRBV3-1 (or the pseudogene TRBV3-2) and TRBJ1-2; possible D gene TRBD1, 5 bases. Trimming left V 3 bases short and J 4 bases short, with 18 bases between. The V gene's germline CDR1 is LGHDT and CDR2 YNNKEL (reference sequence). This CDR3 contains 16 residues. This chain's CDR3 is CASSQDLRDRIYGYTF. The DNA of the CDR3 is TGTGCCAGCAGCCAGGATCTCAGGGATCGGATCTATGGCTACACCTTC.

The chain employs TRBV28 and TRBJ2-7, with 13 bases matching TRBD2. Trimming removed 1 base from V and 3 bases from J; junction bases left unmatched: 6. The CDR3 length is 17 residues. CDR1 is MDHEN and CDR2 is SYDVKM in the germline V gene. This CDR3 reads CASSLSSRLAGGYEQYF. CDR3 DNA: TGTGCCAGCAGTTTATCAAGTCGACTAGCGGGGGGCTACGAGCAGTACTTC.

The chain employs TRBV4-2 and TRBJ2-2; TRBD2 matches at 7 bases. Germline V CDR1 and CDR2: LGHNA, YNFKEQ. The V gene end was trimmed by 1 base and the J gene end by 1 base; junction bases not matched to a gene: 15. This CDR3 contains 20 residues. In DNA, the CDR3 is TGTGCCAGCAGCCAAGCCCTGGGGGGGGAGGTGCTCGGGAACACCGGGGAGCTGTTTTTT. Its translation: CASSQALGGEVLGNTGELFF.

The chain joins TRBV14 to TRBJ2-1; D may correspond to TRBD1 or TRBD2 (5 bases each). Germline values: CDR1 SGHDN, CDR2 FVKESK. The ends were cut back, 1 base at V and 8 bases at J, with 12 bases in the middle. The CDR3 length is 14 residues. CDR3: CASSQGGARDEQFF. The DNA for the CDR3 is TGTGCCAGCAGCCAAGGTGGGGCGCGGGATGAGCAGTTCTTC.

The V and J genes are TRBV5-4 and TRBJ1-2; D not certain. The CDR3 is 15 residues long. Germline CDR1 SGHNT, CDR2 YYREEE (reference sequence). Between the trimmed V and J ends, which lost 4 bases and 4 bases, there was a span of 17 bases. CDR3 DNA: TGTGCCAGCAGCATAGATCCCGGTCCCCTCTATGGCTACACCTTC. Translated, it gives CASSIDPGPLYGYTF.

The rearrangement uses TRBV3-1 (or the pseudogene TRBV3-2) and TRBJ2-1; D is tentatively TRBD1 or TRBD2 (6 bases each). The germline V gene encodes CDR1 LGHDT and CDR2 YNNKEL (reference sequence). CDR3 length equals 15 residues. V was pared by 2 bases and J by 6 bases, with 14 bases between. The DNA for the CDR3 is TGTGCCAGCAGCCAATTCAACAGGGACTCCAATGAGCAGTTCTTC. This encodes CASSQFNRDSNEQFF.

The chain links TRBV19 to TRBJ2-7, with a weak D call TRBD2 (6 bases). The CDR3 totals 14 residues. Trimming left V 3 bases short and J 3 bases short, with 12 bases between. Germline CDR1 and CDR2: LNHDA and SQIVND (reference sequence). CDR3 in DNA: TGTGCCAGTAGTATCTGGCGGGACCACTACGAGCAGTACTTC. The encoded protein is CASSIWRDHYEQYF.

Written as DNA, the CDR3 is TGTGCCACCCTCCGGGACGGGTGGAACACCATATATTTT. Translating gives CATLRDGWNTIYF. The chain employs TRBV10-3 and TRBJ1-3; tentatively, D is TRBD1 (5 bases). V lost 10 bases and J lost 7, with 17 bases in between. The CDR3 extends over 13 amino acids. The germline gives CDR1 ENHRY, CDR2 SYGVKD.

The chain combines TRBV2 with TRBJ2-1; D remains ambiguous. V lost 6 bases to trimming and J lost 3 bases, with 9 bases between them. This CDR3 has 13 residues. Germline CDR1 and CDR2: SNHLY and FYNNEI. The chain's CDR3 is CASRESFYNEQFF. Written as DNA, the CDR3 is TGTGCCAGCAGAGAGTCCTTCTACAATGAGCAGTTCTTC.

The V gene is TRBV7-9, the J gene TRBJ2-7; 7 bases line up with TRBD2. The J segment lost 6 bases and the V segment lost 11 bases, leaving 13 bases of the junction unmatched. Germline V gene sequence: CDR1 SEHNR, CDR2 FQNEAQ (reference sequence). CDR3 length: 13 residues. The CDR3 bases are TGTGCCGGCGCCGGGGTGGGAGGGCCCGAGCAGTACTTC. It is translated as CAGAGVGGPEQYF.

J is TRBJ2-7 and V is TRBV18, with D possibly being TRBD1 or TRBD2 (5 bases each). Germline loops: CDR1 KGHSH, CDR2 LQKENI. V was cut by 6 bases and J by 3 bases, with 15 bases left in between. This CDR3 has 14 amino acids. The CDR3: CASSPGTGYYEQYF. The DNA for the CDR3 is TGTGCCAGCTCGCCTGGGACGGGATACTACGAGCAGTACTTC.

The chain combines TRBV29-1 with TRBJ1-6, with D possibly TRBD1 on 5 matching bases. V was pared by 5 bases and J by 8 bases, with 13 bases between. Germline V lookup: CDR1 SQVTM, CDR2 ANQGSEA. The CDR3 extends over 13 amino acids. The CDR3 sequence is CSVSRTMDSPLHF. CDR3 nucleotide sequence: TGCAGCGTTTCAAGGACAATGGATTCACCCCTCCACTTT.

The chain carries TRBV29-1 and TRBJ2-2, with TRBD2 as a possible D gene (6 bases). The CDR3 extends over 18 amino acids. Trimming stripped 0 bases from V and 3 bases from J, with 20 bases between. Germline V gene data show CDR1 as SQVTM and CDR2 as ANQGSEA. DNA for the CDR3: TGCAGCGTTGAAGATCCTTGGCGAATAGGGGAGGACACCGGGGAGCTGTTTTTT. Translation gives CSVEDPWRIGEDTGELFF.

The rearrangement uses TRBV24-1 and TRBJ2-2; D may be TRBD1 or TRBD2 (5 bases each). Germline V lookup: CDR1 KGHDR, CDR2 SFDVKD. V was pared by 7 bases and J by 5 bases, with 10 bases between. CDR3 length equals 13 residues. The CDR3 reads CATRGVSTGELFF. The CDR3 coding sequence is TGTGCCACCAGGGGGGTTAGTACCGGGGAGCTGTTTTTT.

The CDR3 spells CAGNRRGHSPLHF. The CDR3, as DNA: TGTGCCGGGAACCGCAGGGGGCATTCACCCCTCCACTTT. This sequence joins TRBV28 and TRBJ1-6; 8 bases align to TRBD1. CDR1 and CDR2 (germline): MDHEN, SYDVKM. Germline trimming cut 11 bases from V and 8 bases from J; bases unmatched to any gene: 8. There are 13 residues in the CDR3.

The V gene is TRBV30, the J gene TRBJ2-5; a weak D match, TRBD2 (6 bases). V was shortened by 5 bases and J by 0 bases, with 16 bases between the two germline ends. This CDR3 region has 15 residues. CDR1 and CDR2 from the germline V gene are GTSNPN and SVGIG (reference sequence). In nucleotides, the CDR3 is TGTGCCTGGGGTACGGGGGAGCTGTACCAAGAGACCCAGTACTTC. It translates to CAWGTGELYQETQYF.

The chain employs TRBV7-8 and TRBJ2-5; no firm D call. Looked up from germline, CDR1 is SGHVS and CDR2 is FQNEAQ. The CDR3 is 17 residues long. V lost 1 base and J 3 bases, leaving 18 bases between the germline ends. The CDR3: CASSLEPRRLEKETQYF. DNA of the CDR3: TGTGCCAGCAGCTTAGAGCCCCGAAGGCTAGAGAAAGAGACCCAGTACTTC.

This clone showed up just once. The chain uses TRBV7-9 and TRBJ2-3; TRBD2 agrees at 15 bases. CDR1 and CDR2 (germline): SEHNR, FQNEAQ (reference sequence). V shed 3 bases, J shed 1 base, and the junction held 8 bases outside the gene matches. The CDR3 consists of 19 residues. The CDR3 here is CASSFTGTSGRFGTDTQYF. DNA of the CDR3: TGTGCCAGCAGCTTTACCGGGACTAGCGGGAGGTTTGGCACAGATACGCAGTATTTT.

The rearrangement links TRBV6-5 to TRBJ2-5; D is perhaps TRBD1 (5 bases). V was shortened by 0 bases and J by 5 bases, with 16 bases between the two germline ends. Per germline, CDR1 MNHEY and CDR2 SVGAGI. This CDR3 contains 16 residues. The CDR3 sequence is CASSYSAMVAGETQYF. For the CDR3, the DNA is TGTGCCAGCAGTTACTCGGCCATGGTAGCAGGGGAGACCCAGTACTTC.

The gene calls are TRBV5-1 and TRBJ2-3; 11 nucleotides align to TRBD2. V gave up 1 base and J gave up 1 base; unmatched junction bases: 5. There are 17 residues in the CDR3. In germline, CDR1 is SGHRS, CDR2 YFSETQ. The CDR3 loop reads CASSLTLAGGGTDTQYF. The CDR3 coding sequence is TGCGCCAGCAGCTTGACCTTAGCGGGAGGGGGCACAGATACGCAGTATTTT.

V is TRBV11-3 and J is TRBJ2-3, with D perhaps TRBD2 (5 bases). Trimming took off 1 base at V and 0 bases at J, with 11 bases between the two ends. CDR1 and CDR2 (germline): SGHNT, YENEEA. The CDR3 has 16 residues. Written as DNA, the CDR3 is TGTGCCAGCAGCTTAGGGGCGGGTCCAAGCACAGATACGCAGTATTTT. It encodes CASSLGAGPSTDTQYF.